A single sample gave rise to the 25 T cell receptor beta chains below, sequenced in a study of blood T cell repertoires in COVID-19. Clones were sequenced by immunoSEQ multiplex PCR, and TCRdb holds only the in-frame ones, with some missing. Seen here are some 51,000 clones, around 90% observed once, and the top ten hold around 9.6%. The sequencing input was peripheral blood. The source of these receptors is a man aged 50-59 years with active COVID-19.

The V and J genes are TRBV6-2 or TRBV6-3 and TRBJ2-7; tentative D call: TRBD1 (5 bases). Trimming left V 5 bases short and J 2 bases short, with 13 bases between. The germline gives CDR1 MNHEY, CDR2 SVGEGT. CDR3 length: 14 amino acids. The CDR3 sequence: CASSPGDSTYEQYF. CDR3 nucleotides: TGTGCCAGCAGTCCCGGAGACAGCACCTACGAGCAGTACTTC.

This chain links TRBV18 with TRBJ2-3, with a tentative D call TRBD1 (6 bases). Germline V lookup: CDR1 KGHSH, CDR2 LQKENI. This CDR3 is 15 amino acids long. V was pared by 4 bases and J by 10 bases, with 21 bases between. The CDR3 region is CASSQHRDPGEAQYF. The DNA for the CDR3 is TGTGCCAGCTCACAACACAGGGACCCCGGAGAGGCGCAGTATTTT.

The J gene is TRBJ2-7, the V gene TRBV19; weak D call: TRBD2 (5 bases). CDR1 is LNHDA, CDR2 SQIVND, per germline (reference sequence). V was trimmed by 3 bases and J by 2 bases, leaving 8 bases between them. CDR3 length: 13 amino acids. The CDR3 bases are TGTGCCAGTAGTATGGGGAGAACCTACGAGCAGTACTTC. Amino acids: CASSMGRTYEQYF.

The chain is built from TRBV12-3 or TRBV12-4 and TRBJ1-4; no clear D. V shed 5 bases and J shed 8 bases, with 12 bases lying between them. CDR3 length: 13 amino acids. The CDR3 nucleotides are TGTGCCAGCAGTCTCGGGAGTCTAGAAAAACTGTTTTTT. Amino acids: CASSLGSLEKLFF.

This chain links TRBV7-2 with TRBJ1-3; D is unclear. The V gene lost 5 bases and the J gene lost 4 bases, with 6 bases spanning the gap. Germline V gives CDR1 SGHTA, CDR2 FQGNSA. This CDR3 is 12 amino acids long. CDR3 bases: TGTGCCAGCAGCCAGATGGGAAACACCATATATTTT. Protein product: CASSQMGNTIYF. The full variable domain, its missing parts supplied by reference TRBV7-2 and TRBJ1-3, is GAGVSQSPSNKVTEKGKDVELRCDPISGHTALYWYRQSLGQGLEFLIYFQGNSAPDKSGLPSDRFSAERTGGSVSTLTIQRTQQEDSAVYLCASSQMGNTIYFGEGSWLTVV.

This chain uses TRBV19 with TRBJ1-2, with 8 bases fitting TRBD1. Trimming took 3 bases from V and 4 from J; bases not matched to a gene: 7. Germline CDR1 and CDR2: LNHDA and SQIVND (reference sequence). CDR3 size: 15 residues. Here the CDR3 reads CASSMGTGGTYGYTF. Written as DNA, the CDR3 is TGTGCCAGTAGTATGGGGACAGGAGGCACCTATGGCTACACCTTC.

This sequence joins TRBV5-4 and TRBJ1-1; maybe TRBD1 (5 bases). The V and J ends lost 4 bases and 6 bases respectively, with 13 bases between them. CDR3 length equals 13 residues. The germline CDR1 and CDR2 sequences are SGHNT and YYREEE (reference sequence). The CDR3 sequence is CASSPQGTAEAFF. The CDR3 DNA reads TGTGCCAGCAGCCCCCAGGGTACTGCTGAAGCTTTCTTT. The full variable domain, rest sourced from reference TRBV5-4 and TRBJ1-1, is ETGVTQSPTHLIKTRGQQVTLRCSSQSGHNTVSWYQQALGQGPQFIFQYYREEENGRGNFPPRFSGLQFPNYSSELNVNALELDDSALYLCASSPQGTAEAFFGQGTRLTVV.

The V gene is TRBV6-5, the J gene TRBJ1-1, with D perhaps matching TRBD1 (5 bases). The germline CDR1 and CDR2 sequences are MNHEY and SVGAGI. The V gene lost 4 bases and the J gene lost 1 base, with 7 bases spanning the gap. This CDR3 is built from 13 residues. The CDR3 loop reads CASSLQANTEAFF. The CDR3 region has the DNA TGTGCCAGCAGTTTACAGGCGAACACTGAAGCTTTCTTT.

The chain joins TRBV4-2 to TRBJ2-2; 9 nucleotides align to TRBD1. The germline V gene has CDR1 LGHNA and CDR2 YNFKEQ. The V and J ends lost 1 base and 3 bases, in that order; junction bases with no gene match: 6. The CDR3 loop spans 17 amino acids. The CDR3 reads CASSQGSTGGDTGELFF. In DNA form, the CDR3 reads TGTGCCAGCAGCCAAGGATCGACAGGGGGTGACACCGGGGAGCTGTTTTTT.

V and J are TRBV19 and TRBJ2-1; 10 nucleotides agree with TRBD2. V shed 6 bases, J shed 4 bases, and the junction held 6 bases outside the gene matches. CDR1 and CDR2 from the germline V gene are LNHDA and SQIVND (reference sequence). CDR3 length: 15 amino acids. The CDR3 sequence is CASSQREGLYNEQFF. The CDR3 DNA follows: TGTGCCAGTAGCCAGCGGGAGGGCCTGTACAATGAGCAGTTCTTC.

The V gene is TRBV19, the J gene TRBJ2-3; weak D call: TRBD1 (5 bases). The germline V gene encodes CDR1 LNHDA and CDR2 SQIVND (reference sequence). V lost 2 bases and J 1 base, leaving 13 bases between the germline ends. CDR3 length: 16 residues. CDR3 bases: TGTGCCAGTAGTATACTAGGGGTTGGTGGCACAGATACGCAGTATTTT. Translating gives CASSILGVGGTDTQYF.

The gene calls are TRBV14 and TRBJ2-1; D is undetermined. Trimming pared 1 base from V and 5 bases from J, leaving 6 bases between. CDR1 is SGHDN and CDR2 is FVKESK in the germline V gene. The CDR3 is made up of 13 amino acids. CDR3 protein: CASSQGYNNEQFF. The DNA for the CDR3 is TGTGCCAGCAGCCAAGGTTACAACAATGAGCAGTTCTTC.

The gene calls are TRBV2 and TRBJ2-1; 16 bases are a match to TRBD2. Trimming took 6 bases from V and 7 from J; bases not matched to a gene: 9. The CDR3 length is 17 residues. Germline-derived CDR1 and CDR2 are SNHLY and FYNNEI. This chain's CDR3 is CASSSPGLAGGPNEQFF. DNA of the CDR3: TGTGCCAGCAGCTCCCCGGGACTAGCGGGGGGGCCGAATGAGCAGTTCTTC.

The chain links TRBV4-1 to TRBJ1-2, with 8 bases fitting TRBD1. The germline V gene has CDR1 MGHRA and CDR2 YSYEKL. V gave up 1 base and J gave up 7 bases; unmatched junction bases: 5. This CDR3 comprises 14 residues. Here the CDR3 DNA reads TGCGCCAGCAGCCAAGGGACAGGGAATCGTGGCTACACCTTC. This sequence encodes CASSQGTGNRGYTF.

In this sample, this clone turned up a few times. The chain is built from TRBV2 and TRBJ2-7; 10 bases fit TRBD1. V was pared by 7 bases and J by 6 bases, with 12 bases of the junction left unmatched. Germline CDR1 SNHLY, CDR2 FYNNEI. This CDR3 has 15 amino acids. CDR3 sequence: CASTRFGTGVGEQYF. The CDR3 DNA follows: TGTGCCAGCACGCGATTTGGGACAGGGGTTGGCGAGCAGTACTTC.

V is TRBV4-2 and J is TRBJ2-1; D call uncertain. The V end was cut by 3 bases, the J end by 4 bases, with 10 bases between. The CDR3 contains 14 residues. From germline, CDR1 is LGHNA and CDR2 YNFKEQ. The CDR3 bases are TGTGCCAGCAGCCACCTCTCAGCGTACAATGAGCAGTTCTTC. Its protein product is CASSHLSAYNEQFF.

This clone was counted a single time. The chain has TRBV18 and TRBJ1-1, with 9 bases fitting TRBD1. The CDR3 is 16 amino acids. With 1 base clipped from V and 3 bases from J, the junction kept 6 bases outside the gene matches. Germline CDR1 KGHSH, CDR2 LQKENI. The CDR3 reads CASSPLGQGRHTEAFF. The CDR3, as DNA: TGTGCCAGCTCACCACTGGGACAGGGACGCCACACTGAAGCTTTCTTT.

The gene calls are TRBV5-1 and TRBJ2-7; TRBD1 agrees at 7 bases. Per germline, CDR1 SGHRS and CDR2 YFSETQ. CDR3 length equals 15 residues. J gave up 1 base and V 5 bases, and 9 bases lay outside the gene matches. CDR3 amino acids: CASRQGTATSYEQYF. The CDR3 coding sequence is TGCGCCAGCAGGCAAGGGACAGCGACATCCTACGAGCAGTACTTC.

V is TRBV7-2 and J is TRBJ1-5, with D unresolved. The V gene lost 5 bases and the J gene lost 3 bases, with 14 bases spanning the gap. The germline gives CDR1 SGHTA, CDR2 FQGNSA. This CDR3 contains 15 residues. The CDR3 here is CASSTDNSYNQPQHF. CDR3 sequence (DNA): TGTGCCAGCAGCACCGACAACTCCTACAATCAGCCCCAGCATTTT.

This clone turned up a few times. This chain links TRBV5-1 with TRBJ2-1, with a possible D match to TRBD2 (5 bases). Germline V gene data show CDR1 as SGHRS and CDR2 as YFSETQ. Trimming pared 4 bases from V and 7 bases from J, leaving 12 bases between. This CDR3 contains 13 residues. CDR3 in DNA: TGCGCCAGCAGCCTTAGCGCAGAGAATGAGCAGTTCTTC. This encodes CASSLSAENEQFF.

The DNA of the CDR3 is TGTGCCAGCAGCTCACAGGGTACTAGTTCACCCCTCCACTTT. Its protein product is CASSSQGTSSPLHF. The gene calls are TRBV7-9 and TRBJ1-6, with a weak D call TRBD1 (6 bases). The CDR3 has 14 residues. The germline V gene encodes CDR1 SEHNR and CDR2 FQNEAQ (reference sequence). With 4 bases removed from V and 9 bases from J, the gap between germline ends came to 13 bases.

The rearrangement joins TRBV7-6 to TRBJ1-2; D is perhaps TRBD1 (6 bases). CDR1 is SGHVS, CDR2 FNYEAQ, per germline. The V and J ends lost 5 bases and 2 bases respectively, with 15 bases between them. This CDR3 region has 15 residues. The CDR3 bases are TGTGCCAGCAGCGCATCCGGGACACCAAACTATGGCTACACCTTC. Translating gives CASSASGTPNYGYTF. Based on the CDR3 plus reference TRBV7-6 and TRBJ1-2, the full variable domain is GAGVSQSPRYKVTKRGQDVALRCDPISGHVSLYWYRQALGQGPEFLTYFNYEAQQDKSGLPNDRFSAERPEGSISTLTIQRTEQRDSAMYRCASSASGTPNYGYTFGSGTRLTVV.

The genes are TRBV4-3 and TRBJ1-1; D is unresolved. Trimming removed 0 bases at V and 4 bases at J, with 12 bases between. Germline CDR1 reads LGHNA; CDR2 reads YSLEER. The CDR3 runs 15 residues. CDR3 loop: CASSQEAQVGTEAFF. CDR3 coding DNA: TGCGCCAGCAGCCAAGAGGCTCAGGTGGGCACTGAAGCTTTCTTT.

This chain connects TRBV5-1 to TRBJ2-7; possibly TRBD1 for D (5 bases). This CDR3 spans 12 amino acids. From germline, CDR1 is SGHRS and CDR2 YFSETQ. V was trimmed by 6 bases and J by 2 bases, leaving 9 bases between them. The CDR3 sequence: CASKGQTYEQYF. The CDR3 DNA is TGCGCCAGCAAGGGGCAGACCTACGAGCAGTACTTC.

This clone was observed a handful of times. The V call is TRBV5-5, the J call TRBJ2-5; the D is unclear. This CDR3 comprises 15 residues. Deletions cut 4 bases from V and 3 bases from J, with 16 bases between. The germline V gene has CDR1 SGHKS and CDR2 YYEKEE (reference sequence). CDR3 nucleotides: TGTGCCAGCAGCCGACCGGCGAGAGGAAAAGAGACCCAGTACTTC. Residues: CASSRPARGKETQYF.